This is a list of T cell receptor beta chains from one sample in a study of blood T cells in healthy people across ages. A single record per CDR3 protein comes from TCRdb applying MiXCR to the 5' RACE reads. The data show 550,000 to 800,000 distinct CDR3 sequences, roughly 32% seen once. Specimen: blood. The source is a woman older than 75 in good health. CDR3s include the opening cysteine and the closing phenylalanine or tryptophan. A D gene is named only where the DNA matches it firmly. The size entry is marked missing in some rows and otherwise reads once, few, many or a size class.

D gene,V gene,clone size,J gene,CDR3 DNA,CDR3 protein
.,TRBV7-3,.,TRBJ2-5,TGTGCCAGCAGCCAATCGAGGACCCAAGAGACCCAGTACTTC,CASSQSRTQETQYF
.,TRBV29-1,.,TRBJ2-3,TGCGGCGTTCCCCCGGGGGTCTCCACAGATACGCAGTATTTT,CGVPPGVSTDTQYF
TRBD1,TRBV5-1,few,TRBJ1-4,TGCGCCAGCAGCCTAGAGGACAGGGTAAATGAAAAACTGTTTTTT,CASSLEDRVNEKLFF
.,TRBV5-5,many,TRBJ2-5,TGTGCCAGCAGCTTGGGTGTCCGAGTGCAGACCCAGTACTTC,CASSLGVRVQTQYF
TRBD1,TRBV12-3/TRBV12-4,.,TRBJ2-5,TGTGCCAGCAGCTATCTACCGGGACAGGGACAAGAGACCCAGTACTTC,CASSYLPGQGQETQYF
.,TRBV9,many,TRBJ1-2,TGTGCCAGCAGCAAGGGGGACGAAGACTATGGCTACACCTTC,CASSKGDEDYGYTF
.,TRBV6-1,many,TRBJ2-7,TGTGCCAGCAGTGAAGTCGCATGGCGGGGGCTTTCCTACGAGCAGTACTTC,CASSEVAWRGLSYEQYF
.,TRBV5-1,few,TRBJ1-1,TGCGCCAGCAGTTGGCTCGTGGACACTGAAGCTTTCTTT,CASSWLVDTEAFF
.,TRBV5-1,many,TRBJ1-2,TGCGCCAGCAGGCTGGATATGGGGACCTATGGCTACACCTTC,CASRLDMGTYGYTF
TRBD2,TRBV4-3,few,TRBJ2-7,TGCGCCAGCAGCCAAGATTATACCTACCGCGGGGGGAAGTACAATGAGCAGTACTTC,CASSQDYTYRGGKYNEQYF
.,TRBV2,.,TRBJ1-1,TGTGCCAGCGGGATAGGGGGGAACACTGAAGCTTTCTTT,CASGIGGNTEAFF
.,TRBV29-1,.,TRBJ2-3,TGCAGCGTTGACCGACTAGTACATGGCACAGATACGCAGTATTTT,CSVDRLVHGTDTQYF
.,TRBV18,few,TRBJ1-6,TGTGCCAGCTCACCAGGAATTGCATCGGATTCACCCCTCCACTTT,CASSPGIASDSPLHF
.,TRBV20-1,many,TRBJ2-5,TGCAGTGCTAGAGATGGCAAGGACCCTACCCAGACCCAGTACTTC,CSARDGKDPTQTQYF
TRBD1,TRBV7-2,many,TRBJ1-2,TGTGCCAGCAGCGAGACCGGGACAGCGATCTATGGCTACACCTTC,CASSETGTAIYGYTF
.,TRBV3-1,many,TRBJ2-3,TGTGCCAGCAGCTTACACCCCGCAGATACGCAGTATTTT,CASSLHPADTQYF
TRBD1,TRBV6-5,many,TRBJ2-7,TGTGCCAGCAGTTCTCGTCCGGGGACAGGGTACGAGCAGTACTTC,CASSSRPGTGYEQYF
TRBD1,TRBV27,many,TRBJ1-2,TGTGCCAGCAGTTTGTCGGGCAGGGGGCTCCATGGCTACACCTTC,CASSLSGRGLHGYTF
TRBD1,TRBV20-1,.,TRBJ1-2,TGCAGTGCCTCGCCCGGGACAGGGGGCTCAGCTAACTATGGCTACACCTTC,CSASPGTGGSANYGYTF
.,TRBV2,.,TRBJ2-7,TGTGCCAGCAGCGACATTAGACAGGTCCTCTCCTACGAGCAGTACTTC,CASSDIRQVLSYEQYF
.,TRBV6-1,.,TRBJ1-5,TGTGCCAGCAGACTATGGCCTCAGGGCGATCAGCCCCAGCATTTT,CASRLWPQGDQPQHF
.,TRBV20-1,.,TRBJ2-5,TGCAGTGCTAGAGATCTGACAGGGAGGGAAGAGACCCAGTACTTC,CSARDLTGREETQYF
.,TRBV5-4,many,TRBJ2-1,TGTGCCAGCAGCGGTCCCACCCACAATGAGCAGTTCTTC,CASSGPTHNEQFF
TRBD1,TRBV7-8,many,TRBJ1-4,TGTGCCAGCAGCCTGCGGACAGGAGTTAATGAAAAACTGTTTTTT,CASSLRTGVNEKLFF
TRBD1,TRBV5-1,many,TRBJ1-2,TGCGCCAGCAGCACTGGGACAGCCGTTAACTATGGCTACACCTTC,CASSTGTAVNYGYTF
TRBD2,TRBV4-1,.,TRBJ2-1,TGCGCCAGCAGAACTAGCGGGAGCGTTGAGCAGTTCTTC,CASRTSGSVEQFF
.,TRBV5-1,.,TRBJ2-1,TGCGCCAGCAGTGGGGAGGAGCAGTTCTTC,CASSGEEQFF
TRBD2,TRBV6-1,.,TRBJ2-7,TGTGCCAGCAGTGGAAGAGCGGGGGGCCTAAGTGCGAACGAGCAGTACTTC,CASSGRAGGLSANEQYF
.,TRBV3-1,few,TRBJ1-1,TGTGCCAGCAGAGCCCCCGGGGGCCAGTATGAAGCTTTCTTT,CASRAPGGQYEAFF
TRBD1,TRBV13,many,TRBJ1-5,TGTGCCAGCAGCTTACAGGGGGCGGGGGGCAATCAGCCCCAGCATTTT,CASSLQGAGGNQPQHF
TRBD1,TRBV10-3,many,TRBJ1-1,TGTGCCATCAGTGAGTCTATTGGGACAGGGGGGATTGAAGCTTTCTTT,CAISESIGTGGIEAFF
.,TRBV15,many,TRBJ1-6,TGTGCCACCAGCAGAGATACAGGCAATTCACCCCTCCACTTT,CATSRDTGNSPLHF
TRBD1,TRBV20-1,few,TRBJ2-1,TGCAGTGCTAGGGCCGGGACAGGGGGACGATATGAGCAGTTCTTC,CSARAGTGGRYEQFF
.,TRBV7-9,few,TRBJ2-7,TGTGCCAGCAGCCCCCCAGCGGTAAGCTCCTACAATGAGCAGTACTTC,CASSPPAVSSYNEQYF
TRBD1,TRBV20-1,many,TRBJ2-3,TGCAGTGCCACCCCTCCGGGACAGAGGACAGATACGCAGTATTTT,CSATPPGQRTDTQYF
.,TRBV20-1,.,TRBJ1-5,TGCAGTGCTAGGTTTGATTCGGGGCGGGGGGCCCAGCATTTT,CSARFDSGRGAQHF
.,TRBV10-3,.,TRBJ1-1,TGTGCCATCAGTGAGGAGCAGAGGAACACTGAAGCTTTCTTT,CAISEEQRNTEAFF
TRBD1,TRBV5-4,many,TRBJ1-6,TGTGCCAGCAGCTCGGGACAGGGGCATTCACCCCTCCACTTT,CASSSGQGHSPLHF
.,TRBV7-8,many,TRBJ2-3,TGTGCCAGCAGCCTGGGACGGAACACAGATACGCAGTATTTT,CASSLGRNTDTQYF